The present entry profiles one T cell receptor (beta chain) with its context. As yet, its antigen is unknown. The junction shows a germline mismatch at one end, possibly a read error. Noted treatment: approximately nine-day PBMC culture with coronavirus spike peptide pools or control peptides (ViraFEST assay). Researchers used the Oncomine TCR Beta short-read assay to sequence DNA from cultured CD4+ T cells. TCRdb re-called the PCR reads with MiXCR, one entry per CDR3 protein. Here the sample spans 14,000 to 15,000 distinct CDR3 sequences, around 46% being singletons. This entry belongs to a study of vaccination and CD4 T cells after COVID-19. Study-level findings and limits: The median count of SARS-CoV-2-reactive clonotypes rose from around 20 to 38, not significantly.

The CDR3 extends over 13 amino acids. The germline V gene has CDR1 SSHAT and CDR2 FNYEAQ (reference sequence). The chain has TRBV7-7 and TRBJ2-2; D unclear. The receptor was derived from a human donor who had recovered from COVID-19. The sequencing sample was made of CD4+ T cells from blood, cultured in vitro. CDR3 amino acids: CASSLGRGGELFF. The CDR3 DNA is TGTGCTAGCAGCTTAGGGCGTGGCGGGGAGCTGTTTTTT.